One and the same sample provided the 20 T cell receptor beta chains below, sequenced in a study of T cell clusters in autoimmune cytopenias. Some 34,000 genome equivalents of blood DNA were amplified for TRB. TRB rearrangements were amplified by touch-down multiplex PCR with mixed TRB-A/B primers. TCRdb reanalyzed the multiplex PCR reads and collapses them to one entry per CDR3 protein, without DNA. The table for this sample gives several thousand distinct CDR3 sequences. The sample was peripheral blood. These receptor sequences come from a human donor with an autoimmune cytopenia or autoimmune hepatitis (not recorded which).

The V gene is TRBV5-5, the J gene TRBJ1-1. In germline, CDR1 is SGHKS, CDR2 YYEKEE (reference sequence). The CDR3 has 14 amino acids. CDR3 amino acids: CASSLLGQITEAFF.

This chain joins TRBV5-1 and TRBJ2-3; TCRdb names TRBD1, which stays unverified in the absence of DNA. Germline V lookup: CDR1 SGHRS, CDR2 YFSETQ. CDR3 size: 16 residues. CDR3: CASSSRTGEGTDTQYF.

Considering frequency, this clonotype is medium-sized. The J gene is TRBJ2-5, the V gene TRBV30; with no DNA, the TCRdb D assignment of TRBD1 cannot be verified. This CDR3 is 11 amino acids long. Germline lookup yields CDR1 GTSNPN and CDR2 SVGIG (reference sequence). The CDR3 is CAWSPGETQYF.

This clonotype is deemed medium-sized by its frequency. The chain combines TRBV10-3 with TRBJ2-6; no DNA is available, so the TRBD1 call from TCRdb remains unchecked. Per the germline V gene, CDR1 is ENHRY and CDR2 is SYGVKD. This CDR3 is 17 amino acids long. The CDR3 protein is CAIRPGQGGSGANVLTF.

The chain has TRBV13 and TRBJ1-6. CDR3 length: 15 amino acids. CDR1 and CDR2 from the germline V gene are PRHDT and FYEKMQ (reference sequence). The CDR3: CASSLLSHYNSPLHF.

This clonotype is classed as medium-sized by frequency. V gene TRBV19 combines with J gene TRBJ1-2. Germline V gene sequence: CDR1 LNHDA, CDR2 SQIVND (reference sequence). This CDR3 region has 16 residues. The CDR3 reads CASSIDRWGSNYGYTF.

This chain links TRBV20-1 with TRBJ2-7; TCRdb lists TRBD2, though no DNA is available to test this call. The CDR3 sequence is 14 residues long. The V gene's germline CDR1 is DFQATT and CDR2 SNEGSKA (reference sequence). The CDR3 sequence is CSARGSGGFYEQYF.

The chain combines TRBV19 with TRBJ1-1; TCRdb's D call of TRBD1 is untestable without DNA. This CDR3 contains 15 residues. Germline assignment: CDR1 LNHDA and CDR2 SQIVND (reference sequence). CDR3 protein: CASSSRTGGNTEAFF. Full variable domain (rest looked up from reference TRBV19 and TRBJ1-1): DGGITQSPKYLFRKEGQNVTLSCEQNLNHDAMYWYRQDPGQGLRLIYYSQIVNDFQKGDIAEGYSVSREKKESFPLTVTSAQKNPTAFYLCASSSRTGGNTEAFFGQGTRLTVV.

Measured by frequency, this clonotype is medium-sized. CDR3 sequence reads: CASRADRPNYGYTF. This chain joins TRBV6-1 and TRBJ1-2; without DNA, the TCRdb call of TRBD1 cannot be checked. CDR3 length: 14 amino acids. Looked up from germline, CDR1 is MNHNS and CDR2 is SASEGT.

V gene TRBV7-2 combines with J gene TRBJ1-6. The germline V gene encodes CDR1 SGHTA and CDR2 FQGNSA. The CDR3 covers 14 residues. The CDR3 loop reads CASSLVEGGSPLHF.

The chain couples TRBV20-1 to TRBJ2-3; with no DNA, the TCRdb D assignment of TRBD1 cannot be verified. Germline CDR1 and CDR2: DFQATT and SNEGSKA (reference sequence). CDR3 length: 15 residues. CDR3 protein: CSARTPGQSTDTQYF.

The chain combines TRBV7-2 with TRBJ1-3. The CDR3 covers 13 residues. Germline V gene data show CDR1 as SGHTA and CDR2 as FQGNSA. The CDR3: CASSLWNGNTIYF.

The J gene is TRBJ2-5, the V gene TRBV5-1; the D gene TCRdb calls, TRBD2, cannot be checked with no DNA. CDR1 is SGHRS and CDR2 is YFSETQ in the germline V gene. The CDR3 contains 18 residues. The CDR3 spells CASSDPGGAGGPQETQYF.

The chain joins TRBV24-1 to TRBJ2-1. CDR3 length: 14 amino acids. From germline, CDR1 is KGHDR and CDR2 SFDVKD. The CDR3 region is CATSRGGSYNEQFF.

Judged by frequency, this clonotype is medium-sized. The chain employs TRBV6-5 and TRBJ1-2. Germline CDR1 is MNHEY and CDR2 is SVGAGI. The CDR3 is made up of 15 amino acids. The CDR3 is CASSYIDPSAYGYTF.

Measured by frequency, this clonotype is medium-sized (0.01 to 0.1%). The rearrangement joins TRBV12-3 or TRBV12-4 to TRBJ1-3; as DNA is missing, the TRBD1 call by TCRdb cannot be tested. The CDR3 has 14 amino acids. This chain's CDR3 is CASSNRDRPNTIYF.

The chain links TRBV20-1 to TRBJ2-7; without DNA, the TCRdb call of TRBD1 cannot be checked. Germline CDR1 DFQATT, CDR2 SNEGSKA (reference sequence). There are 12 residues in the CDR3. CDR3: CSALPGPSEQYF.

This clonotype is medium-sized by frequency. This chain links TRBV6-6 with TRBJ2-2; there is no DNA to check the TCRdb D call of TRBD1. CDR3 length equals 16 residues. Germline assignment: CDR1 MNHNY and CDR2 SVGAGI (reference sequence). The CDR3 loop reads CASSRVTGFSTGELFF.

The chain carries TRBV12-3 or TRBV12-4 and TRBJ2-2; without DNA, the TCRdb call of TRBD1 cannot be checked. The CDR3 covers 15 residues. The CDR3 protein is CASSFQGGGTGELFF.

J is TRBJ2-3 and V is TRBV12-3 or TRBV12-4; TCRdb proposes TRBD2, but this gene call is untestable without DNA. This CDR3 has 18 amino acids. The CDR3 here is CASSRNLGFTSGTDTQYF.